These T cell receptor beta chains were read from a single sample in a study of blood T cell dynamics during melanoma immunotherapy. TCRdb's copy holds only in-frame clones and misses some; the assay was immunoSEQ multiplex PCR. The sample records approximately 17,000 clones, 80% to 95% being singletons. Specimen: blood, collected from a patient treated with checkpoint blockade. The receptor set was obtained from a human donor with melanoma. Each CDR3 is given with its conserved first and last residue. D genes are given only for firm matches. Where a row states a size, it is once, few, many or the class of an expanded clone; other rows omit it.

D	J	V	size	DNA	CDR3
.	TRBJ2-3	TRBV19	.	TGTGCCAGTAGGGCCAGCACAGATACGCAGTATTTT	CASRASTDTQYF
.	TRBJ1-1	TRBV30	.	TGTGCCTGGAGCGCAACGAGGAACACTGAAGCTTTCTTT	CAWSATRNTEAFF
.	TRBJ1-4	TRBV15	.	TGTGCCACCAGCAGAGCCGGGACAAGCCGTAATGAAAAACTGTTTTTT	CATSRAGTSRNEKLFF
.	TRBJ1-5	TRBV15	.	TGTGCCACCAGCCGGAGAACAGGCGCCAATCAGCCCCAGCATTTT	CATSRRTGANQPQHF
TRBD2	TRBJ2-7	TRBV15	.	TGTGCCACCAGCAGAGATAAGGGACTAGAGGGCTACGAGCAGTACTTC	CATSRDKGLEGYEQYF
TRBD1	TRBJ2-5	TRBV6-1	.	TGTGCCAGCAGTGACCGGGACAGGGGTTCTTGGGAGACCCAGTACTTC	CASSDRDRGSWETQYF
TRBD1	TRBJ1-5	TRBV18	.	TGTGCCAGCTCACAGGGGGCGGGCAATCAGCCCCAGCATTTT	CASSQGAGNQPQHF
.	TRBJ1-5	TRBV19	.	TGTGCCGGGGGAAGGGCGACCCTGGGGCCCCAGCATTTT	CAGGRATLGPQHF
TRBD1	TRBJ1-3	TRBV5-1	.	TGCGCCAGCAGCTTGCAGGGGGCTGGAAACACCATATATTTT	CASSLQGAGNTIYF
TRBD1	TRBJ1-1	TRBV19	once	TGTGCCAGTATGGACAGGGGGAACACTGAAGCTTTCTTT	CASMDRGNTEAFF
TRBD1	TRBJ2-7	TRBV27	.	TGTGCCAGCAGTTCAGGGACAGGGGGCCCCTACGAGCAGTACTTC	CASSSGTGGPYEQYF
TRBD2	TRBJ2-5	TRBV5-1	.	TGCGCCAGCAGCCAGGCCCCGGGGGGGACCCAGTACTTC	CASSQAPGGTQYF
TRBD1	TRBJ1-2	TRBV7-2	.	TGTGCCAGCAGCACTCTTGTCCGGGACAGGGCGGGCTACACCTTC	CASSTLVRDRAGYTF
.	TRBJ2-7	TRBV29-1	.	TGCAGCGTTTTGGGCCAGGGGCCCGGTGGGATGCAGTACTTC	CSVLGQGPGGMQYF
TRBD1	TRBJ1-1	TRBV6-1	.	TGTGCCAGCAGTGAAGTGGCAGGGGGTCACACTGAAGCTTTCTTT	CASSEVAGGHTEAFF
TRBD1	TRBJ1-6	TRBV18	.	TGTGCCAGCTCCCCCGGGACAGCTTATAATTCACCCCTCCACTTT	CASSPGTAYNSPLHF
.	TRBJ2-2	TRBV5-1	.	TGCGCCAGCAGCTTGGAGGGGGGTTCGAACACCGGGGAGCTGTTTTTT	CASSLEGGSNTGELFF
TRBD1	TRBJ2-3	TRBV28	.	TGTGCCAGCAGTGGTGGACAGGGGGCCGTAGATACGCAGTATTTT	CASSGGQGAVDTQYF
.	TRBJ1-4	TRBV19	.	TGTGCCAGTACCATATCGTTAGGAACTAATGAAAAACTGTTTTTT	CASTISLGTNEKLFF
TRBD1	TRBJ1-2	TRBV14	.	TGTGCCAGCAGCCCCCACGGGAGGGACAGTGTTAACTATGGCTACACCTTC	CASSPHGRDSVNYGYTF
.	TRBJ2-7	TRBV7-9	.	TGTGCCAGCAGCTTAATGTACGAGCAGTACTTC	CASSLMYEQYF
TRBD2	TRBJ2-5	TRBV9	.	TGTGCCAGCGGGTTGGGAGCGGGGGTCCAAGAGACCCAGTACTTC	CASGLGAGVQETQYF
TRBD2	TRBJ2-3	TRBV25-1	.	TGTGCCAGCAGTGAAGGGCGGGAGCGCGGCACAGATACGCAGTATTTT	CASSEGRERGTDTQYF
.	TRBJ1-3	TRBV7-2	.	TGTGCCAGCAGCTTAGGAGGTAGTGGAAACACCATATATTTT	CASSLGGSGNTIYF
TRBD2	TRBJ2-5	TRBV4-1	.	TGCGCCAGCAGCCAAGATGGGACTAGCGGGCAAGAGACCCAGTACTTC	CASSQDGTSGQETQYF
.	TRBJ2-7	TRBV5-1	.	TGCGCCAGCAGCCCCAGGGAGGGGGGCCCCGGCGCCTACGAGCAGTACTTC	CASSPREGGPGAYEQYF
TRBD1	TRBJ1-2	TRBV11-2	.	TGTGCCAGCAGCGACCGGACAGGGAACTATGGCTACACCTTC	CASSDRTGNYGYTF
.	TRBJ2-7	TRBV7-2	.	TGTGCCAGCAGCTTAGGACTAGGCCTCTACGAGCAGTACTTC	CASSLGLGLYEQYF
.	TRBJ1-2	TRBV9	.	TGTGCCAGCAGCGCCCGGCCCTCTCGAGAGTATGGCTACACCTTC	CASSARPSREYGYTF
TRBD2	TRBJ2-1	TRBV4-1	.	TGCGCCAGCAGCCAAGATCGAACTAGCGGGGGGGCGGGTTACAATGAGCAGTTCTTC	CASSQDRTSGGAGYNEQFF
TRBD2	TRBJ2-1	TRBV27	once	TGTGCCAGCAGTTGGGGAAGCGGGGGGGCTTGGAATGAGCAGTTCTTC	CASSWGSGGAWNEQFF
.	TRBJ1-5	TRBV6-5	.	TGTGCCAGCAGTTCACAGGGCAATCAGCCCCAGCATTTT	CASSSQGNQPQHF
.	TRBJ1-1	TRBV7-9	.	TGTGCCAGCAGCTCAAGTCAGGGGCACCCTGAAGCTTTCTTT	CASSSSQGHPEAFF
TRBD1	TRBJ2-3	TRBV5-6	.	TGTGCCAGCAGCTTGAGCGACAGGGACCCGGAGTATTTT	CASSLSDRDPEYF
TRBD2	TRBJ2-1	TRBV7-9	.	TGTGCCAGCAGCTCCGGGACTACGTACAATGAGCAGTTCTTC	CASSSGTTYNEQFF
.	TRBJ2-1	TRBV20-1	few	TGCAGTGCTAAAGAGGCTATTGAGCAGTTCTTC	CSAKEAIEQFF
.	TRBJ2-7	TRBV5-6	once	TGTGCCAGCAGCTTGGCAGGGCGGGCCTACGAGCAGTACTTC	CASSLAGRAYEQYF
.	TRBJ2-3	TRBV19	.	TGTGCCAGTAGTATTGGCGGGATAGGGGATACGCAGTATTTT	CASSIGGIGDTQYF
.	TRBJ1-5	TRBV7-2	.	TGTGCCAGCAGTCCCCAGGGCAATCAGCCCCAGCATTTT	CASSPQGNQPQHF
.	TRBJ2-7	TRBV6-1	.	TGTGCCAGCTATCCCACTGGAAACTCAACCTACGAGCAGTACTTC	CASYPTGNSTYEQYF
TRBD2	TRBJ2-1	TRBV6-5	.	TGTGCCAGCAGTTACGCTAGCGGGAGGGTATACAATGAGCAGTTCTTC	CASSYASGRVYNEQFF
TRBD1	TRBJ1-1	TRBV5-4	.	TGTGCCAGCAGCTTTGACAGGGCCTACACTGAAGCTTTCTTT	CASSFDRAYTEAFF
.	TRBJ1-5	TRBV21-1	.	TGTGCCAGCACCCGGCGAGGGTGGGGCAATCAGCCCCAGCATTTT	CASTRRGWGNQPQHF
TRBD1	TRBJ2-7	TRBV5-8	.	TGTGCCAGCACCCGGGCAGGGACAGGCATCCCCGAGCAGTACTTC	CASTRAGTGIPEQYF
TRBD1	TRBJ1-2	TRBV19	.	TGTGCCAGTCAGGGGGGAGTCTATGGCTACACCTTC	CASQGGVYGYTF
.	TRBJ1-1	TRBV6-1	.	TGTGCCAGCAGTGACCTCAGGGGACCGAACACTGAAGCTTTCTTT	CASSDLRGPNTEAFF
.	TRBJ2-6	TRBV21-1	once	TGTGCCAGCAACCCACGACAGGATACTTCTGGGGCCAACGTCCTGACTTTC	CASNPRQDTSGANVLTF
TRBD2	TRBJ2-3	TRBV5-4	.	TGTGCCAGCAGCTCTTCACCGGGACTACCGGACGATTTT	CASSSSPGLPDDF